This T cell receptor (beta chain) is from a study of blood T cells in healthy people across ages. Whole-study results and caveats: Conclusively comparing naive with antigen-experienced cells was impossible with unsorted PBMCs.

Drawing of peripheral blood yielded about 10 milliliters from each donor. Through a sample-barcoded 5' primer and a J-beta primer mix, a second PCR was run for roughly 6 to 11 cycles. TCRdb passed the 5' RACE reads through MiXCR, listing each CDR3 protein once. This table holds around 650,000 distinct CDR3 sequences, about 43% found once. Note on this clonotype: What it binds is not known. The junction shows a germline mismatch at one end, possibly a read error.

The TCR was taken from a man of 80 years or more in good health. What was sequenced was blood.

Written as DNA, the CDR3 is TGTGCCAGCAGCCAAGAGCTCCGGGCCATGACAGGGAGCTATGACTACACCTTC. Encoded protein: CASSQELRAMTGSYDYTF. V gene TRBV4-2 combines with J gene TRBJ1-2; 7 bases line up with TRBD1. The CDR3 has 18 residues. CDR1 is LGHNA, CDR2 YNFKEQ, per germline.